Described below is a single T cell receptor (beta chain) sequence and its context. Its antigen is not identified. Clones were read by immunoSEQ multiplex PCR, and TCRdb kept only the in-frame ones, dropping some. The sample includes roughly 2.1 million clones, about 92% of them seen just once. This specimen comes from a study of shared clonotypes between healthy human individuals. Study-level information: Contributing individuals were two females and three males aged 18 to 49.

Trimming pared 1 base from V and 6 bases from J, leaving 13 bases between. Germline V gene data show CDR1 as GTSNPN and CDR2 as SVGIG (reference sequence). This CDR3 has 13 amino acids. Naivety among CD8 cells was defined by CD45RO negativity and positive CCR7 selection, thereby excluding terminally differentiated effector memory CD45RA+ cells. Study-wide points: It was observed that 5% to 6.5% of naive CD4 clonotypes were shared across several donors.

Source material: naive CD8+ T cells from PBMCs. The chain is built from TRBV30 and TRBJ2-7; perhaps TRBD1 as D (5 bases). The receptor comes from a man younger than 35 in good health. Some clones in this sample may be carry-over from other donors' samples. CDR3 sequence (DNA): TGTGCCTGGAGTGAGGGGTGGGGAAGCGAGCAGTACTTC. It yields the protein CAWSEGWGSEQYF.